The source of this T cell receptor (beta chain) is a study of T cell changes during pregnancy in multiple sclerosis. Germline lookup yields CDR1 WNHNN and CDR2 SYGVQD (reference sequence). This CDR3 has 13 amino acids. Deletions cut 2 bases from V and 4 bases from J, with 6 bases between. This clone was observed a single time. Libraries were prepared by immunoSEQ multiplex PCR; TCRdb keeps only in-frame clonotypes and omits some of them. This sample has around 100,000 clones; around nine tenths occur once, and the top ten carry under 0.85%. Sequenced material: peripheral blood, taken in the second trimester of pregnancy. This receptor was taken from a female donor in good health, enrolled as a control in a pregnancy study. V is TRBV10-1 and J is TRBJ1-3; D is undetermined. The CDR3 loop reads CASSEPGGNTIYF. In nucleotides, the CDR3 is TGCGCCAGCAGTGAGCCCGGGGGAAACACCATATATTTT.